One sample yielded the 4 T cell receptor beta chains listed below, sequenced in a study of T-cell reconstitution after alpha-beta-depleted transplantation in children. The TCRbeta library was prepared with unique molecular identifiers. TCRdb used MiXCR to reprocess the PCR reads, holding one entry per CDR3 protein. Of approximately 300,000 distinct CDR3 sequences detected, under 14% appear once; the ten largest clones hold about 25%. Sequencing used peripheral blood, obtained 180 days after TCRalphabeta/CD19-depleted stem cell transplant. The receptors were sampled from a male patient between 2 and 15 years old who had a stem cell transplant for chronic granulomatous disease, so the T cells may come from the graft donor.

This clonotype was counted at least ten times. The chain joins TRBV5-1 to TRBJ1-1; 10 nucleotides align to TRBD1. Germline V gene lookup returns CDR1 SGHRS and CDR2 YFSETQ. V shed 4 bases, J shed 5 bases, and the junction held 8 bases outside the gene matches. The CDR3 is 15 amino acids. CDR3 in DNA: TGCGCCAGCAGCACCGTGGACAGGGGGTGGACTGAAGCTTTCTTT. Protein: CASSTVDRGWTEAFF.

This clonotype was seen at least ten times. The rearrangement joins TRBV2 to TRBJ1-6; no clear D gene. Germline lookup yields CDR1 SNHLY and CDR2 FYNNEI. The CDR3 runs 15 residues. Trimming removed 4 bases from V and 7 bases from J, with 14 bases in between. The CDR3 reads CASSGNPVVNSPLHF. Written as DNA, the CDR3 is TGTGCCAGCAGTGGGAACCCAGTCGTGAATTCACCCCTCCACTTT.

This clonotype has a handful of counts. V usage is TRBV3-2 and J usage is TRBJ2-5; the table calls TRBD2, which could not be checked here. TRBV3-2 represents a pseudogene. The CDR3 contains 19 residues. Here the CDR3 reads CASCLRERTSGSPQETQYF. CDR3 in DNA: TGTGCCAGCTGTTTACGGGAGAGGACTAGCGGGAGCCCTCAAGAGACCCAGTACTTC.

This clonotype has a count of ten or more. The rearrangement uses TRBV7-9 and TRBJ1-2, with a possible D match to TRBD1 (5 bases). The CDR3 contains 15 residues. Trimming left V 5 bases short and J 4 bases short, with 17 bases between. In germline, CDR1 is SEHNR, CDR2 FQNEAQ (reference sequence). The CDR3 sequence: CASSAPGGFGYGYTF. DNA of the CDR3: TGTGCCAGCAGCGCTCCGGGGGGTTTCGGCTATGGCTACACCTTC.